The sequence of this T cell receptor beta chain was determined in a study of blood T cells in healthy people across ages. With a J-beta primer mix and a sample-barcoded 5' primer, a second PCR ran 7 to 11 cycles. Tags on each cDNA molecule came from a template-switch adaptor with 12 random nucleotides. TCRdb reanalysed the 5' RACE reads using MiXCR and keeps one entry per CDR3 protein. This sample has 600,000 to 850,000 distinct CDR3 sequences, with 40% to 45% found just once. The germline gives CDR1 MNHEY, CDR2 SMNVEV (reference sequence). CDR3 length: 15 residues. Trimming took 4 bases from V and 11 from J; bases not matched to a gene: 15.

The J gene is TRBJ2-5, the V gene TRBV27, with 8 bases lining up with TRBD2. This TCR was sampled from a woman in her sixties in good health. Specimen: blood. The chain's CDR3 is CASSYGLAPDNEQYF. CDR3 nucleotide sequence: TGTGCCAGCAGTTACGGACTAGCCCCGGACAATGAGCAGTACTTC.